Following are 3 T cell receptor beta chains from one sample sequenced in a study of beta chain features in type 1 diabetes (dated by TCRdb to 2016 to 2018). Library method: the immunoSEQ multiplex PCR assay. The entire amount of isolated RNA was reverse transcribed using the High Capacity cDNA Reverse Transcription Kit, so the sequenced TCRB transcripts were expressed ones. Entries here come from immuneACCESS through TCRdb and include only in-frame sequences with V and J called. Some clones fail to appear in such tables; in the studies checked, an unresolved V gene covers under half of the shortfall, and the cause of the remainder is unknown. The sample table contains about 220,000 clones; only one count was recorded for 9.5% to 13% of them. The leading ten clones occupy approximately 1.3% of the sample. Material: central memory CD4+ T cells from blood. These receptors were obtained from a young man in good health.

Worth noting for this clone: A junction end diverges from the germline sequence, so it may reflect a read error. The chain joins TRBV6-4 to TRBJ2-4, with D unclear. The CDR3 spans 15 residues. CDR1 MRHNA and CDR2 SNTAGT come from the germline V gene. CDR3: CAISRERLAKNIQYF. CDR3 bases: TGTGCCATCAGTCGTGAGCGTCTAGCCAAAAACATTCAGTACTTC.

This clone was counted only a few times. The chain is built from TRBV2 and TRBJ2-3; TRBD2 aligns across 10 bases. Germline V gives CDR1 SNHLY, CDR2 FYNNEI. This CDR3 spans 17 amino acids. V lost 4 bases to trimming and J lost 5 bases; unmatched junction nucleotides: 12. CDR3 region: CASSARRAGGPEDTQYF. CDR3 coding DNA: TGTGCCAGCAGTGCTCGGAGAGCGGGAGGGCCTGAAGATACGCAGTATTTT. Combining the CDR3 with reference TRBV2 and TRBJ2-3 gives the whole variable domain EPEVTQTPSHQVTQMGQEVILRCVPISNHLYFYWYRQILGQKVEFLVSFYNNEISEKSEIFDDQFSVERPDGSNFTLKIRSTKLEDSAMYFCASSARRAGGPEDTQYFGPGTRLTVL.

In this sample, this clone turned up a few times. The chain recombines TRBV28 with TRBJ1-1, with 10 bases matching TRBD1. Germline CDR1 MDHEN, CDR2 SYDVKM. V lost 5 bases and J lost 2; bases outside the gene matches: 5. This CDR3 comprises 15 residues. This chain's CDR3 is CASSLGQGINTEAFF. CDR3 DNA: TGTGCCAGCAGTCTGGGACAGGGGATTAACACTGAAGCTTTCTTT.